Listed below are T cell receptor beta chains from one sample, sequenced in a study of T cell repertoires in cytomegalovirus infection. TCRdb reprocessed the reads via MiXCR and lists one record per CDR3 protein. The repertoire has about 360,000 distinct CDR3 sequences, 15% to 20% of them found once; the top ten carry about 10%. Sequenced material: PBMCs. The receptors derive from a human donor in good health (CMV status not recorded). Some clones in this sample may be carry-over from other donors' samples. The CDR3 runs from the conserved cysteine through the conserved F or W. The D gene is left open where the match is weak. For some rows the clone size is stated as once, few or many, or as a class when expanded; others skip it.

v_call	j_call	d_call	clone_size	cdr3_nt	cdr3_aa
TRBV2	TRBJ1-5	.	few	TGTGCCAGCAGATGGAAGGCCAATCAGCCCCAGCATTTT	CASRWKANQPQHF
TRBV2	TRBJ1-1	.	few	TGTGCCAGCGCCATGGGGGGATCCCACACTGAAGCTTTCTTT	CASAMGGSHTEAFF
TRBV27	TRBJ2-1	.	few	TGTGCCAGCAGCCCCGGGTCGGGGGTTGAGCAGTTCTTC	CASSPGSGVEQFF
TRBV12-3/TRBV12-4	TRBJ1-5	.	few	TGTGCCAGCAGTCGTGACAGGCAACAGCCCCAGCATTTT	CASSRDRQQPQHF
TRBV6-2/TRBV6-3	TRBJ2-1	.	.	TGTGCCAGCACCGGAAAGCCCCCCGGAGACAATGAGCAGTTCTTC	CASTGKPPGDNEQFF
TRBV28	TRBJ2-3	.	.	TGTGCCAGCAATCAGGTTGAAGATACGCAGTATTTT	CASNQVEDTQYF
TRBV12-3/TRBV12-4	TRBJ2-5	TRBD1	.	TGTGCCAGCAGTTTGGCGACAGGGTTCCAAGAGACCCAGTACTTC	CASSLATGFQETQYF
TRBV7-2	TRBJ2-5	.	many	TGTGCCAGCAGCTACGGCAGCCTCCAAGAGACCCAGTACTTC	CASSYGSLQETQYF
TRBV7-2	TRBJ2-1	TRBD2	many	TGTGCCAGCAGTTCGACCGGGACTAGGTCGTTCTTC	CASSSTGTRSFF
TRBV7-8	TRBJ2-7	.	few	TGTGCCAGCAGCTTAGGGACAGCTTCCTACGAGCAGTACTTC	CASSLGTASYEQYF
TRBV6-5	TRBJ2-7	.	.	TGTGCCAGCAGCCTCACGTCGGGTCTCGAGCAGTACTTC	CASSLTSGLEQYF
TRBV7-2	TRBJ2-2	.	few	TGTGCCAGCACCCCGAGGCAGGGTGGGATCGGGGAGCTGTTTTTT	CASTPRQGGIGELFF
TRBV5-1	TRBJ2-7	TRBD1	.	TGCGCCACCCGAGGACAGGGGGCGTACGAGCAGTACTTC	CATRGQGAYEQYF
TRBV19	TRBJ1-4	.	.	TGTGCCAGTAGTGTCACAGCCAGCTTTAATGAAAAACTGTTTTTT	CASSVTASFNEKLFF
TRBV7-2	TRBJ2-5	.	.	TGTGCCAGCAGCTTAAGTACAGGGATAGAGACCCAGTACTTC	CASSLSTGIETQYF
TRBV2	TRBJ1-4	.	few	TGTGCCAGCGGTACCGGGACTTTGGGTGAAAAACTGTTTTTT	CASGTGTLGEKLFF
TRBV7-2	TRBJ2-5	.	.	TGTGCCAGCAGCCGCCCACGGCGGGGGCAGGGAGAGACCCAGTACTTC	CASSRPRRGQGETQYF
TRBV28	TRBJ2-3	.	.	TGTGCCAGCGGAAAGCCAGGGGCAGATACGCAGTATTTT	CASGKPGADTQYF
TRBV7-8	TRBJ1-1	TRBD1	many	TGTGCCAGCAGCTTTCGAGGGGGCGCGCTGAACACTGAAGCTTTCTTT	CASSFRGGALNTEAFF
TRBV28	TRBJ2-5	.	.	TGTGCCAGCAGTTTATGGGGGGGAGAGACCCAGTACTTC	CASSLWGGETQYF
TRBV5-1	TRBJ1-2	TRBD1	.	TGCGCCAGCAGCATTAAGACAGGGGGTGACTATGGCTACACCTTC	CASSIKTGGDYGYTF
TRBV2	TRBJ2-4	TRBD2	few	TGTGCCAGCAGTCAGGGCGGGGGGTCCATCGGAAACATTCAGTACTTC	CASSQGGGSIGNIQYF
TRBV19	TRBJ1-5	.	few	TGTGCCAGGGGGCGGGGACATCGGATCTCAAAGCGGGGGGTAGGCAATCAGCCCCAGCATTTT	CARGRGHRISKRGVGNQPQHF
TRBV7-2	TRBJ2-1	.	few	TGTGCCAGCAGCCCGGTGAGTGAGCAGTTCTTC	CASSPVSEQFF
TRBV29-1	TRBJ2-1	.	few	TGCAGCGGAGGGACACACGCGGGCAATGAGCAGTTCTTC	CSGGTHAGNEQFF
TRBV7-2	TRBJ2-1	.	.	TGTGCCAGCAGCCAGGGGACAGGACTAGCACAGTTCTTC	CASSQGTGLAQFF
TRBV4-1	TRBJ2-1	.	large	TGCGCCAGCAGCCAAGCGACTAGTCGTTACGAGCAGTTCTTC	CASSQATSRYEQFF
TRBV7-2	TRBJ2-1	TRBD2	.	TGTGCCAGCAGCCCCTCCGGGACTAGACCATACAATGAGCAGTTCTTC	CASSPSGTRPYNEQFF
TRBV6-2/TRBV6-3	TRBJ2-4	.	.	TGTGCCACCAAGCGCGGACTAGCCAAAAACATTCAGTACTTC	CATKRGLAKNIQYF